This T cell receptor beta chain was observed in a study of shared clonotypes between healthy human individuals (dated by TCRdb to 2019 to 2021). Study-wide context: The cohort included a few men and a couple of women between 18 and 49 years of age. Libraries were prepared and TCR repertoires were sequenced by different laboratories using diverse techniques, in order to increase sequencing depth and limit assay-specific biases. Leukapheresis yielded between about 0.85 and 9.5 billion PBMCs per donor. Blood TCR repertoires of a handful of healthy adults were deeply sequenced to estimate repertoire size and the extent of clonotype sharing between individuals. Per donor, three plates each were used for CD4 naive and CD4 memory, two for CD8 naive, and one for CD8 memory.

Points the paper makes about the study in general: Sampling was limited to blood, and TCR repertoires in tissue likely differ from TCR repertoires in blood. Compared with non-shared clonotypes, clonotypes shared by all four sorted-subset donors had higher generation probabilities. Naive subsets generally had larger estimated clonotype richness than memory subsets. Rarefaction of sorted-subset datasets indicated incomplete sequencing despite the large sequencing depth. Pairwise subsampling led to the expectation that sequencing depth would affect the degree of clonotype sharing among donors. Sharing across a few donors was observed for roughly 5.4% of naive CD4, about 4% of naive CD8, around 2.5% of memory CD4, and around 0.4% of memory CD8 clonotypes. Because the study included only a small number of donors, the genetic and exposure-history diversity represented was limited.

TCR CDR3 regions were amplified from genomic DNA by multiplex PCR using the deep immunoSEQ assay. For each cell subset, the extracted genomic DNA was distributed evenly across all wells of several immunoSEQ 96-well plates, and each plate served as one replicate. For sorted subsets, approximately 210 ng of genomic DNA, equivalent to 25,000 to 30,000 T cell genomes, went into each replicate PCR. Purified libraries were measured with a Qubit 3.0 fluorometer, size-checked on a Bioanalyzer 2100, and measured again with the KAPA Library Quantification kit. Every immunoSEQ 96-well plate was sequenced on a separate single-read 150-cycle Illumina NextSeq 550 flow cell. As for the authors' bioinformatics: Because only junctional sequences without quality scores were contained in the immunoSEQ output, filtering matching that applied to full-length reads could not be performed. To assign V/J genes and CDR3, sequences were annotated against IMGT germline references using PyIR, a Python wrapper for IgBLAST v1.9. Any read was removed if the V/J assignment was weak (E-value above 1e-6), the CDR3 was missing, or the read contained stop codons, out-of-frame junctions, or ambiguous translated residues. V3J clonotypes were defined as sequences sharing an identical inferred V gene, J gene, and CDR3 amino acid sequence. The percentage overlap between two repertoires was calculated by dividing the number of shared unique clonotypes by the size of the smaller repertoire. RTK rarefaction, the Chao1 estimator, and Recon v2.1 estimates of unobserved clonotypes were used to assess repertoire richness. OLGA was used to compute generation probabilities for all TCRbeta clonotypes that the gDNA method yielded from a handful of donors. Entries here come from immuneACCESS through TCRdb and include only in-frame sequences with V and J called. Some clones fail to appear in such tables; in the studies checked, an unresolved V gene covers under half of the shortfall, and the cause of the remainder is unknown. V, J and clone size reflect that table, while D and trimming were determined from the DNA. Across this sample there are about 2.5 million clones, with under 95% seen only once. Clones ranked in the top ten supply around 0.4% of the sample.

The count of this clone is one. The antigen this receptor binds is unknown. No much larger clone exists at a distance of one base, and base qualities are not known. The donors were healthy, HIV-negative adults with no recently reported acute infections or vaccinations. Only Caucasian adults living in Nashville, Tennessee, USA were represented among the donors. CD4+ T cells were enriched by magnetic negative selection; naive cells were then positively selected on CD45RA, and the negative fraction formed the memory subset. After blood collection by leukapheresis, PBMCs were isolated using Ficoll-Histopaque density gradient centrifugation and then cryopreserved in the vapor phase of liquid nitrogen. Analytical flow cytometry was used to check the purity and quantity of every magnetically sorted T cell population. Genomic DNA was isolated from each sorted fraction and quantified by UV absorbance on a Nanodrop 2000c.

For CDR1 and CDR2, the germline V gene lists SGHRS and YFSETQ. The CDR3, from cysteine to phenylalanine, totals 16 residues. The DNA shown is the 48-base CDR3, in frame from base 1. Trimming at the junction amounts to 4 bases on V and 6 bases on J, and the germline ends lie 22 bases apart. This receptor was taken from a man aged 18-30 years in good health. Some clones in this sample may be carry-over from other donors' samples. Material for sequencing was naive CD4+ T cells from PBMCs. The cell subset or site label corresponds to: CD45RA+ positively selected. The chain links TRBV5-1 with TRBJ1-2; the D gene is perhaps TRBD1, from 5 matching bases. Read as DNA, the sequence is TGCGCCAGCAGCCGGGGCGGGGCCACTTTTTCGGATGGCTACACCTTC. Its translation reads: CASSRGGATFSDGYTF.